A single sample is the source of the 15 T cell receptor beta chains below, sequenced in a study of blood T cell repertoires in COVID-19. Repertoires were generated with immunoSEQ multiplex PCR, while TCRdb's copy carries only in-frame clones and drops some. The table has roughly 330,000 clones, 87% seen once. The sequenced material came from PBMCs or T cells enriched from blood (not recorded which). The receptors were gathered from a young woman who had recovered from COVID-19.

The chain couples TRBV29-1 to TRBJ2-7; 8 bases map to TRBD1. This CDR3 region has 16 residues. With 4 bases clipped from V and 4 bases from J, the junction kept 15 bases outside the gene matches. Germline-derived CDR1 and CDR2 are SQVTM and ANQGSEA. CDR3 coding DNA: TGCAGCGTTGGAGGGCCTTCCGGGACAGGACGGTACGAGCAGTACTTC. Amino acids: CSVGGPSGTGRYEQYF.

The rearrangement uses TRBV2 and TRBJ1-2, with 7 bases lining up with TRBD1. J lost 4 bases, V lost 4 bases, and 6 bases had no gene match. The length of the CDR3 is 14 residues. The germline V gene encodes CDR1 SNHLY and CDR2 FYNNEI. CDR3 bases: TGTGCCAGCAGTGTTGGAACAGGGGTCTATGGCTACACCTTC. Residues: CASSVGTGVYGYTF.

This clone was seen a few times. This sequence joins TRBV9 and TRBJ1-1; D might be TRBD1 (6 bases). This CDR3 spans 15 amino acids. Germline V lookup: CDR1 SGDLS, CDR2 YYNGEE. Trimming took 4 bases from V and 3 from J, leaving 16 bases between them. The CDR3, as DNA: TGTGCCAGCAGCCCACGAATGGGACATTACACTGAAGCTTTCTTT. Its protein product is CASSPRMGHYTEAFF.

The chain couples TRBV10-3 to TRBJ1-2; D uncertain. Per germline, CDR1 ENHRY and CDR2 SYGVKD. Trimming removed 8 bases from V and 0 bases from J, with 7 bases in between. This CDR3 comprises 12 residues. The CDR3 sequence is CAIAAANYGYTF. CDR3 nucleotide sequence: TGTGCCATCGCTGCAGCTAACTATGGCTACACCTTC.

This chain joins TRBV7-6 and TRBJ2-7; possible D gene TRBD2, 7 bases. The CDR3 loop spans 15 amino acids. The germline gives CDR1 SGHVS, CDR2 FNYEAQ. The V and J ends lost 1 base and 6 bases respectively, with 16 bases between them. The CDR3 DNA reads TGTGCCAGCAGCTTAGAGTTTGGGGGGGGGCCCGAGCAGTACTTC. Its translation: CASSLEFGGGPEQYF.

V usage is TRBV3-1 (or the pseudogene TRBV3-2) and J usage is TRBJ1-1, with D unclear. V lost 1 base, J lost 7 bases, and 10 bases lay in between. CDR1 and CDR2 from the germline V gene are LGHDT and YNNKEL (reference sequence). This CDR3 contains 13 residues. CDR3: CASSQVSGHEAFF. CDR3 DNA sequence: TGTGCCAGCAGCCAAGTATCGGGTCATGAAGCTTTCTTT.

The rearrangement joins TRBV3-1 (or the pseudogene TRBV3-2) to TRBJ1-2; D gene uncertain. Trimming removed 1 base from V and 8 bases from J, with 8 bases in between. The CDR3 totals 12 residues. The germline V gene has CDR1 LGHDT and CDR2 YNNKEL (reference sequence). The CDR3 region is CASSQVSLGYTF. The CDR3 bases are TGTGCCAGCAGCCAAGTTTCTTTGGGCTACACCTTC.

V and J are TRBV7-8 and TRBJ2-7; 9 bases align to TRBD1. CDR3 size: 15 residues. Germline V CDR1 and CDR2: SGHVS, FQNEAQ. The J segment lost 2 bases and the V segment lost 3 bases, leaving 5 bases of the junction unmatched. The chain's CDR3 is CASSFGGTGTYEQYF. CDR3 DNA: TGTGCCAGCAGCTTTGGCGGGACAGGGACCTACGAGCAGTACTTC.

In its sample, this clone was seen once. The rearrangement joins TRBV4-1 to TRBJ2-5; possibly TRBD2 for D (5 bases). The CDR3 loop spans 13 amino acids. Germline loops: CDR1 MGHRA, CDR2 YSYEKL. The germline V and J ends were trimmed by 4 bases and 2 bases, with 8 bases remaining between them. The chain's CDR3 is CASSPDSQETQYF. CDR3 nucleotide sequence: TGCGCCAGCAGCCCGGACTCTCAAGAGACCCAGTACTTC.

The chain joins TRBV5-1 to TRBJ1-2; D is ambiguous. Germline CDR1 reads SGHRS; CDR2 reads YFSETQ. The CDR3 has 14 amino acids. V was cut by 1 base and J by 2 bases, with 9 bases left in between. This chain's CDR3 is CASSLFSQNYGYTF. CDR3 in DNA: TGCGCCAGCAGCTTGTTCAGTCAGAACTATGGCTACACCTTC.

The chain employs TRBV7-3 and TRBJ2-3; 8 nucleotides align to TRBD2. V lost 2 bases and J lost 1; bases outside the gene matches: 2. The CDR3 consists of 15 residues. In germline, CDR1 is SGHTA, CDR2 FQGTGA. The CDR3 sequence: CASSLAGGRTDTQYF. The DNA of the CDR3 is TGTGCCAGCAGCTTAGCGGGGGGACGCACAGATACGCAGTATTTT.

The CDR3 region is CASSRTGPSYGYTF. The CDR3, as DNA: TGTGCCAGCAGCCGGACAGGGCCCTCCTATGGCTACACCTTC. The chain joins TRBV6-5 to TRBJ1-2; 8 nucleotides align to TRBD1. From germline, CDR1 is MNHEY and CDR2 SVGAGI. The CDR3 loop spans 14 amino acids. V shed 6 bases and J 4 bases; nucleotides not matched to a gene: 7.

The rearrangement joins TRBV10-3 to TRBJ2-1; 9 bases agree with TRBD2. J lost 2 bases, V lost 3 bases, and 5 bases had no gene match. The CDR3 runs 16 residues. CDR1 is ENHRY, CDR2 SYGVKD, per germline. Here the CDR3 DNA reads TGTGCCATCAGTGATGGGACTAGCTCCACCTACAATGAGCAGTTCTTC. Translated, it gives CAISDGTSSTYNEQFF.

This rearrangement joins TRBV7-2 to TRBJ2-6; 8 bases line up with TRBD1. Trimming took 10 bases from V and 1 from J; bases not matched to a gene: 6. The CDR3 covers 15 residues. The germline V gene encodes CDR1 SGHTA and CDR2 FQGNSA. Here the CDR3 DNA reads TGTGCCACCGACAGGGGAAGGTCTGGGGCCAACGTCCTGACTTTC. The encoded protein is CATDRGRSGANVLTF.

This clone has only a few counts. The rearrangement links TRBV3-1 (or the pseudogene TRBV3-2) to TRBJ1-3, with D uncertain. With 2 bases removed from V and 0 bases from J, the gap between germline ends came to 11 bases. The germline CDR1 and CDR2 sequences are LGHDT and YNNKEL (reference sequence). The CDR3 runs 16 residues. CDR3 sequence: CASSQSNSPSGNTIYF. CDR3 in DNA: TGTGCCAGCAGCCAATCAAACAGCCCCTCTGGAAACACCATATATTTT.